These T cell receptor beta chains were read from a single sample in a study of technical replicates of blood from a few donors. TCRdb's table, derived via immunoSEQ multiplex PCR, lists solely in-frame clones and lacks some. The sample carries approximately 81,000 clones, more than 80% recorded once. The sample consisted of PBMCs. These receptors all come from a human donor in good health. Some clones in this sample may be carry-over from other donors' samples. The CDR3 runs from the conserved cysteine through the conserved F or W. Fields, in order: V gene, J gene, D gene, clone size, CDR3 DNA, CDR3 protein. D genes are given only for firm matches. Some rows have no size entry. The others give once, few or many, or a class for an expanded clone.

v_call: TRBV7-2; j_call: TRBJ1-1; d_call: .; clone_size: .; cdr3_nt: TGTGCCAGCAGCTTATCTCTTGCAGGGGTGAACACTGAAGCTTTCTTT; cdr3_aa: CASSLSLAGVNTEAFF
v_call: TRBV12-5; j_call: TRBJ1-2; d_call: .; clone_size: .; cdr3_nt: TGTGCTAGTCGAACATCAAACGAACGTTACTATGGCTACACCTTC; cdr3_aa: CASRTSNERYYGYTF
v_call: TRBV5-4; j_call: TRBJ2-3; d_call: TRBD2; clone_size: .; cdr3_nt: TGTGCCAGCAGCTTAGGACTGGCGGGGGGGCGCACAGATACGCAGTATTTT; cdr3_aa: CASSLGLAGGRTDTQYF
v_call: TRBV9; j_call: TRBJ1-1; d_call: .; clone_size: once; cdr3_nt: TGTGCCAGCAGCGTAGTACTTTCCGCTGAAGCTTTCTTT; cdr3_aa: CASSVVLSAEAFF
v_call: TRBV29-1; j_call: TRBJ2-1; d_call: .; clone_size: .; cdr3_nt: TGCAGCGTTGCGACTTCCTCCTACAATGAGCAGTTCTTC; cdr3_aa: CSVATSSYNEQFF
v_call: TRBV10-2; j_call: TRBJ1-2; d_call: .; clone_size: few; cdr3_nt: TGCGCCAGCAGTGACCCAGGCCGTACTAACTATGGCTACACCTTC; cdr3_aa: CASSDPGRTNYGYTF
v_call: TRBV18; j_call: TRBJ2-7; d_call: .; clone_size: .; cdr3_nt: TGTGCCAGCTCACCCTTAGGAAGCGTCAACGAGCAGTACTTC; cdr3_aa: CASSPLGSVNEQYF
v_call: TRBV28; j_call: TRBJ1-5; d_call: .; clone_size: .; cdr3_nt: TGTGCCAGCCTCAACAACAGGGCTTATAGCAATCAGCCCCAGCATTTT; cdr3_aa: CASLNNRAYSNQPQHF
v_call: TRBV5-4; j_call: TRBJ1-2; d_call: .; clone_size: .; cdr3_nt: TGTGCCAGCAGCTTGGCCTGGGCCTATGGCTACACCTTC; cdr3_aa: CASSLAWAYGYTF
v_call: TRBV7-9; j_call: TRBJ1-1; d_call: .; clone_size: .; cdr3_nt: TGTGCCAGCAGCTACCCAATGGGCCCGAGGGAGAACATGAACACTGAAGCTTTCTTT; cdr3_aa: CASSYPMGPRENMNTEAFF
v_call: TRBV7-2; j_call: TRBJ1-2; d_call: .; clone_size: .; cdr3_nt: TGTGCCAGCAGTCTTACACAGGGCGTCTATGGCTACACCTTC; cdr3_aa: CASSLTQGVYGYTF
v_call: TRBV5-4; j_call: TRBJ2-7; d_call: TRBD1; clone_size: few; cdr3_nt: TGTGCCAGCAGCCCCGGGACAGGGGATTACGAGCAGTACTTC; cdr3_aa: CASSPGTGDYEQYF
v_call: TRBV18; j_call: TRBJ2-5; d_call: .; clone_size: .; cdr3_nt: TGTGCCAGCTCACCATTCCGAGAGACCCAGTACTTC; cdr3_aa: CASSPFRETQYF
v_call: TRBV18; j_call: TRBJ1-5; d_call: TRBD1; clone_size: .; cdr3_nt: TGTGCCAGCTCACAAGACAGGGGTGTGGGTCAGCCCCAGCATTTT; cdr3_aa: CASSQDRGVGQPQHF
v_call: TRBV5-1; j_call: TRBJ2-3; d_call: .; clone_size: .; cdr3_nt: TGCGCCAGCAGCCCGGACATGAGTGGTCCAGATACGCAGTATTTT; cdr3_aa: CASSPDMSGPDTQYF
v_call: TRBV2; j_call: TRBJ2-7; d_call: TRBD1; clone_size: .; cdr3_nt: TGTGCCAGCAGTCGCCTGGACAGGTCCGACGAGCAGTACTTC; cdr3_aa: CASSRLDRSDEQYF
v_call: TRBV4-2; j_call: TRBJ2-7; d_call: .; clone_size: once; cdr3_nt: TGTGCCAGCAGCCAAGAACAGGGTCGGTCCTACGAGCAGTACTTC; cdr3_aa: CASSQEQGRSYEQYF
v_call: TRBV7-2; j_call: TRBJ2-5; d_call: TRBD1; clone_size: .; cdr3_nt: TGTGCCAGCAGCTCTCGTCCCGGGACAGGGTTGGGGGAGACCCAGTACTTC; cdr3_aa: CASSSRPGTGLGETQYF
v_call: TRBV4-1; j_call: TRBJ2-5; d_call: .; clone_size: .; cdr3_nt: TGCGCCAGCAGCCAAGTGCCCTCCCGGCGGGAGACCCAGTACTTC; cdr3_aa: CASSQVPSRRETQYF
v_call: TRBV21-1; j_call: TRBJ2-6; d_call: .; clone_size: few; cdr3_nt: TGTGCCAGCAGCAAGGGGGGATCTGGGGCCAACGTCCTGACTTTC; cdr3_aa: CASSKGGSGANVLTF
v_call: TRBV4-2; j_call: TRBJ2-5; d_call: TRBD2; clone_size: .; cdr3_nt: TGTGCCAGCAGCCAAGATGTGGGACTAGCGGGCGAAAAGACCCAGTACTTC; cdr3_aa: CASSQDVGLAGEKTQYF
v_call: TRBV30; j_call: TRBJ1-5; d_call: TRBD1; clone_size: .; cdr3_nt: TGTGCCTGGAGTGTAAGGGGGCCCAATCAGCCCCAGCATTTT; cdr3_aa: CAWSVRGPNQPQHF
v_call: TRBV7-8; j_call: TRBJ2-7; d_call: .; clone_size: .; cdr3_nt: TGTGCCAGCAGCTTAGGGACTCTCTACGAGCAGTACTTC; cdr3_aa: CASSLGTLYEQYF
v_call: TRBV7-9; j_call: TRBJ1-4; d_call: .; clone_size: .; cdr3_nt: TGTGCCAGCAGCAACGTAAGGGGCACTAATGAAAAACTGTTTTTT; cdr3_aa: CASSNVRGTNEKLFF
v_call: TRBV5-4; j_call: TRBJ1-2; d_call: TRBD1; clone_size: once; cdr3_nt: TGTGCCAGCACCCCGTCGGGACAGAATTATGGCTACACCTTC; cdr3_aa: CASTPSGQNYGYTF
v_call: TRBV4-1; j_call: TRBJ2-7; d_call: TRBD1; clone_size: .; cdr3_nt: TGCGCCAGCAGCCAAAGGACAGGGCTCAGCTCCTACGAGCAGTACTTC; cdr3_aa: CASSQRTGLSSYEQYF